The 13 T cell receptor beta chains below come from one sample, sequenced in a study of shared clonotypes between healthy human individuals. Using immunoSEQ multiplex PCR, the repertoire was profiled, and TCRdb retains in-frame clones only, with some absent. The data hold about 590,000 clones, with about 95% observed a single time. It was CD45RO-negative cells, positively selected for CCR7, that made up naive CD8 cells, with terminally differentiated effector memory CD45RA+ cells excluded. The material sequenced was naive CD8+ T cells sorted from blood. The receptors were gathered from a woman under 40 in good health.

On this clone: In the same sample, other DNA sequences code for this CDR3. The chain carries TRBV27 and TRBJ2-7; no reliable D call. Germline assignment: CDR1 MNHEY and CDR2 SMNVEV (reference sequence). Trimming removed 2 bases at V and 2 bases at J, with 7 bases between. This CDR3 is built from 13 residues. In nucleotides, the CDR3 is TGTGCCAGCAGTTTAGGGCCGACCTACGAGCAGTACTTC. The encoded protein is CASSLGPTYEQYF.

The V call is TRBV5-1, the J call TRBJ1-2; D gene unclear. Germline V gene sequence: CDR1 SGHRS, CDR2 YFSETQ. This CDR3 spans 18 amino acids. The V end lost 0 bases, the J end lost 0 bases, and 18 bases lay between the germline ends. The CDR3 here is CASSLGWYFTTPNYGYTF. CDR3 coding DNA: TGCGCCAGCAGCTTGGGATGGTATTTTACAACTCCTAACTATGGCTACACCTTC.

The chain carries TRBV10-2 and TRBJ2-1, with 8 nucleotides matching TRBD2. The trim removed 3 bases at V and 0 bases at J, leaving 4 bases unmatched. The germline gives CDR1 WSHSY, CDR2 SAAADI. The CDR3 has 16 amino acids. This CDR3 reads CASSDILADSYNEQFF. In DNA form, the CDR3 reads TGCGCCAGCAGTGATATACTAGCGGACTCCTACAATGAGCAGTTCTTC.

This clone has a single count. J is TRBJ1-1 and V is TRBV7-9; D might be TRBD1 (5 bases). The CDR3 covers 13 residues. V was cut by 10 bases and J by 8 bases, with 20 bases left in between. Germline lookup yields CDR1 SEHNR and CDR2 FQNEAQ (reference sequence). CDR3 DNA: TGTGCCACCTTGCGGGACCACGCGCTAGAAGCTTTCTTT. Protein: CATLRDHALEAFF.

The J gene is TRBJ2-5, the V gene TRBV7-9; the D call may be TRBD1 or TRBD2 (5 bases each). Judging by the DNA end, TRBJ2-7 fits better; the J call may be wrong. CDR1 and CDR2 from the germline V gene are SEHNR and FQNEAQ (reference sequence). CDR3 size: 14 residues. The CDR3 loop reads CASSPFGAAYEQYF. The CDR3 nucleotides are TGTGCCAGCAGCCCCTTCGGGGCCGCCTACGAGCAGTACTTC.

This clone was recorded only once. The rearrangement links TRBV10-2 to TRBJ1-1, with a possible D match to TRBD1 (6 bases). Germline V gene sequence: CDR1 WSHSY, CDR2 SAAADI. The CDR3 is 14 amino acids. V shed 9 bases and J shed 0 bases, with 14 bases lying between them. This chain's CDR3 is CASKDSLMNTEAFF. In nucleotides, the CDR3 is TGCGCCAGTAAGGACAGCCTCATGAACACTGAAGCTTTCTTT.

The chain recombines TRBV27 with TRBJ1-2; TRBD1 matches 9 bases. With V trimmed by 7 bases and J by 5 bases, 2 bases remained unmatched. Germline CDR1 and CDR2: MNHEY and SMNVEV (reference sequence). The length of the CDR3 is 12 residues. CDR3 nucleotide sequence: TGTGCCAGCAAGACAGGGGGATATGGCTACACCTTC. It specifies CASKTGGYGYTF.

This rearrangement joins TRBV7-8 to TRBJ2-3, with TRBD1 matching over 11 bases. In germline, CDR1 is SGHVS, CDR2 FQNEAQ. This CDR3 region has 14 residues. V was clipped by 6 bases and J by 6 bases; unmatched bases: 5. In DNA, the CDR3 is TGTGCCAGCAGTTCGGACAGGGGGCGTGATACGCAGTATTTT. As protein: CASSSDRGRDTQYF.

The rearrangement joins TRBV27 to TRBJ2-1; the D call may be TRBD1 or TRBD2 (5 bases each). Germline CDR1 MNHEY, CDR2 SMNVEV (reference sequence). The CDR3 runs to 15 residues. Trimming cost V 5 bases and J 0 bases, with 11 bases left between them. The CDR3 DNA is TGTGCCAGCAGTACGGACGGGGCCTCCTACAATGAGCAGTTCTTC. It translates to CASSTDGASYNEQFF.

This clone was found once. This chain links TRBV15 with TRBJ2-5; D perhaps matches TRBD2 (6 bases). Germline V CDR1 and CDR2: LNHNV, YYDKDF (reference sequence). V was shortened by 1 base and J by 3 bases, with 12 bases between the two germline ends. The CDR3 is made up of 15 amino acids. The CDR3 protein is CATSRVSREEETQYF. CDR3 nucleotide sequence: TGTGCCACCAGCAGAGTGTCCAGGGAGGAAGAGACCCAGTACTTC.

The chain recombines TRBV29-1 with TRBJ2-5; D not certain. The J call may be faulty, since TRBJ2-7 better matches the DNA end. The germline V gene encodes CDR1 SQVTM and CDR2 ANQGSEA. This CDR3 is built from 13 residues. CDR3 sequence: CSVGRVSSYEQYF. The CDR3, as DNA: TGCAGCGTTGGGCGAGTTAGCTCCTACGAGCAGTACTTC.

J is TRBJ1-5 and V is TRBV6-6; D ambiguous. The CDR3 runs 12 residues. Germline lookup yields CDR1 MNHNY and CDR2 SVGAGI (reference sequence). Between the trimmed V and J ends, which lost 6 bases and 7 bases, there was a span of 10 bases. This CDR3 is CASSHLGQPQHF. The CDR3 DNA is TGTGCCAGCAGCCACCTGGGACAGCCCCAGCATTTT.

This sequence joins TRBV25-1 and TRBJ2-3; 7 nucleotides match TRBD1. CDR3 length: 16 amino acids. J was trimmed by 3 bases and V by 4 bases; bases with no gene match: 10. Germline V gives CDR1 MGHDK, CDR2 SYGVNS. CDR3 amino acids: CASSAPTGMGTDTQYF. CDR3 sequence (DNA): TGTGCCAGCAGTGCCCCGACAGGGATGGGGACAGATACGCAGTATTTT.